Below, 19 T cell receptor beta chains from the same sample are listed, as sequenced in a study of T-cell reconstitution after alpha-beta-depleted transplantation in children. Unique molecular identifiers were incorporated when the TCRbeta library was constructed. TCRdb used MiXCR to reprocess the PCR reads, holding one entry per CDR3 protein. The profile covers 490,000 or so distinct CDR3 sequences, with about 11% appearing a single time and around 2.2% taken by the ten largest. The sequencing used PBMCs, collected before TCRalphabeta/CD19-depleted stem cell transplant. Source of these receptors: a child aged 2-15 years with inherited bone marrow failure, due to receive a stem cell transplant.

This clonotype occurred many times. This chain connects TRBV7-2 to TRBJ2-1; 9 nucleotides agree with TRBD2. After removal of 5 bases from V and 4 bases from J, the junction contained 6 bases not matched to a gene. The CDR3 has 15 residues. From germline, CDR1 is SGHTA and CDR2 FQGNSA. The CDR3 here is CASSLRTSEYNEQFF. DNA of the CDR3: TGTGCCAGCAGCCTCAGGACTAGCGAGTACAATGAGCAGTTCTTC.

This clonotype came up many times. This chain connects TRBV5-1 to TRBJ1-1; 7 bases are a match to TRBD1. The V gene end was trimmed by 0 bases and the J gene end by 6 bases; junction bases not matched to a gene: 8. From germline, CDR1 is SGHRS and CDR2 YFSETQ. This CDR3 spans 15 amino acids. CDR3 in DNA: TGCGCCAGCAGCTTGGGACAGGGCGGGTTCGCTGAAGCTTTCTTT. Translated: CASSLGQGGFAEAFF. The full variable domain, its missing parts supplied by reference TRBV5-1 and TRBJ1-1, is KAGVTQTPRYLIKTRGQQVTLSCSPISGHRSVSWYQQTPGQGLQFLFEYFSETQRNKGNFPGRFSGRQFSNSRSEMNVSTLELGDSALYLCASSLGQGGFAEAFFGQGTRLTVV.

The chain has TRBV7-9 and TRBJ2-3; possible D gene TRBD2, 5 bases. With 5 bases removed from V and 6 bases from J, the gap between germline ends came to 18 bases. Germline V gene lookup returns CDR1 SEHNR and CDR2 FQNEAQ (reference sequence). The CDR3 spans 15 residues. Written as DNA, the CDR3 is TGTGCCAGCAGCCCCGAGCTAGCCGTCCGGGATACGCAGTATTTT. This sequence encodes CASSPELAVRDTQYF.

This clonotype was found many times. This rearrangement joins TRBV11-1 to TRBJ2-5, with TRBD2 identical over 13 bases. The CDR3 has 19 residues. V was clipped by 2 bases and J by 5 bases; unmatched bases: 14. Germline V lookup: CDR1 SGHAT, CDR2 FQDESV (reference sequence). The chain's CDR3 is CASSLLFGSGTSGTETQYF. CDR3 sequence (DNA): TGTGCCAGCAGCTTATTGTTCGGTAGCGGGACTAGCGGGACGGAGACCCAGTACTTC.

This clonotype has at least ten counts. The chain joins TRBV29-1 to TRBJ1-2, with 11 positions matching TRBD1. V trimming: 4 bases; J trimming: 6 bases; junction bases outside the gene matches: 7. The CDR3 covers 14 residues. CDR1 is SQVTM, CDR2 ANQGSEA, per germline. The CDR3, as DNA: TGCAGCGTTGGGGAAGGGACAGGGGGTGATGGCTACACCTTC. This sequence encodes CSVGEGTGGDGYTF.

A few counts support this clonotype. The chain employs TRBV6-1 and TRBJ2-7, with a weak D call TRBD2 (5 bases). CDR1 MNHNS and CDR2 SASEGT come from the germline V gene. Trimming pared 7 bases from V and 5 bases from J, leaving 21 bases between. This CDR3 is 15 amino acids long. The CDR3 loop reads CASNLMGGRTHEQYF. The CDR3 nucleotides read TGTGCCAGCAATCTGATGGGCGGGCGCACCCACGAGCAGTACTTC.

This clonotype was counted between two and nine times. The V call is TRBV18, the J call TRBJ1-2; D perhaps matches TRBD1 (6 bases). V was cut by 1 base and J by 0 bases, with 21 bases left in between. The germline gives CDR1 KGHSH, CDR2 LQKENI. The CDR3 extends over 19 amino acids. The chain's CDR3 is CASSPLRTKGGLANYGYTF. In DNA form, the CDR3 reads TGTGCCAGCTCACCACTTCGGACAAAAGGGGGTTTAGCTAACTATGGCTACACCTTC. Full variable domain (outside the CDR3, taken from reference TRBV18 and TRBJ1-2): NAGVMQNPRHLVRRRGQEARLRCSPMKGHSHVYWYRQLPEEGLKFMVYLQKENIIDESGMPKERFSAEFPKEGPSILRIQQVVRGDSAAYFCASSPLRTKGGLANYGYTFGSGTRLTVV.

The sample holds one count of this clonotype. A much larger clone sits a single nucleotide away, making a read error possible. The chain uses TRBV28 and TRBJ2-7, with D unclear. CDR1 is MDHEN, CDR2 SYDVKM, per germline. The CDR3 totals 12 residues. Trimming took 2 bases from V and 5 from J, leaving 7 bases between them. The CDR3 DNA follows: TGTGCCAGCAGTTTAAGACCGAACGAGCAGTACTTC. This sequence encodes CASSLRPNEQYF.

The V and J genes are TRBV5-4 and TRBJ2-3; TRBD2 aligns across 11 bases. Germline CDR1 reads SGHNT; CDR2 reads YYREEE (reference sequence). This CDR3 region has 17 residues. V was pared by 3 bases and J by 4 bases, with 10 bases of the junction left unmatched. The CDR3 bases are TGTGCCAGCAGCTCCATGACTAGCGGGACGGCCCCAGATACGCAGTATTTT. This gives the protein CASSSMTSGTAPDTQYF.

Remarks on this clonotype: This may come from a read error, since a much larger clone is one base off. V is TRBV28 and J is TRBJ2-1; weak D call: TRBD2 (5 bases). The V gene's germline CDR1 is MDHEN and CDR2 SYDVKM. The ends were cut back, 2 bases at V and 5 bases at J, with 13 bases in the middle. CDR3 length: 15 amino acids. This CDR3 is CASSLVLGPNNEQFF. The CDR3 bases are TGTGCCAGCAGTTTAGTACTAGGGCCTAACAATGAGCAGTTCTTC.

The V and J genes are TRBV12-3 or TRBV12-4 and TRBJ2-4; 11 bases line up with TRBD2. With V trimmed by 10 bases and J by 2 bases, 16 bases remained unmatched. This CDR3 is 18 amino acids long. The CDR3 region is CAICFGLAGGWSKNIQYF. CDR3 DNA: TGTGCCATCTGTTTTGGCCTAGCGGGAGGATGGTCCAAAAACATTCAGTACTTC.

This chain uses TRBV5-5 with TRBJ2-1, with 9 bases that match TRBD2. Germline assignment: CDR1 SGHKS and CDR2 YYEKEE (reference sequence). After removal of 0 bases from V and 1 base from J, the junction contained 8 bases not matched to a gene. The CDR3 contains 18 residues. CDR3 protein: CASSLALAGIVSYNEQFF. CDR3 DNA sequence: TGTGCCAGCAGCTTGGCCCTAGCGGGAATTGTATCCTACAATGAGCAGTTCTTC.

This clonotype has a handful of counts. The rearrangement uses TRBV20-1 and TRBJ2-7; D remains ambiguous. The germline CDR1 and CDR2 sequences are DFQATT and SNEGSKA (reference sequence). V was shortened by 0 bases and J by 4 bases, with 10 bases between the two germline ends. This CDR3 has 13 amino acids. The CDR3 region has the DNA TGCAGTGCTAGAGACGGGCTGGAATACGAGCAGTACTTC. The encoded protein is CSARDGLEYEQYF.

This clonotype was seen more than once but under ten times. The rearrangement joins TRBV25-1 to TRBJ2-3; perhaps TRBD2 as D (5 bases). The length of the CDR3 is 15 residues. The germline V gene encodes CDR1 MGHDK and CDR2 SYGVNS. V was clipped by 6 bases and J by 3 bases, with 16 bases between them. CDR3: CASSKMEATTDTQYF. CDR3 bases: TGTGCCAGCAGCAAGATGGAGGCCACGACAGATACGCAGTATTTT.

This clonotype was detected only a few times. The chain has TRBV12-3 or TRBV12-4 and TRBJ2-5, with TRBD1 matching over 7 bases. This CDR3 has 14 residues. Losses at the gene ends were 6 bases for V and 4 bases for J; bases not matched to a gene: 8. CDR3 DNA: TGTGCCAGCAGGCTGACAGGGCGTATAGAGACCCAGTACTTC. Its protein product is CASRLTGRIETQYF.

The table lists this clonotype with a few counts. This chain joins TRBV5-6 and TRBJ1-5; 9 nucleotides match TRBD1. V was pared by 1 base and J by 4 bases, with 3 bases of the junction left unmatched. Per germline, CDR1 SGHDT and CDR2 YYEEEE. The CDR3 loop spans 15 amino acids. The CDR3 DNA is TGTGCCAGCAGCTTGATGACAGGGGGTAATCAGCCCCAGCATTTT. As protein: CASSLMTGGNQPQHF.

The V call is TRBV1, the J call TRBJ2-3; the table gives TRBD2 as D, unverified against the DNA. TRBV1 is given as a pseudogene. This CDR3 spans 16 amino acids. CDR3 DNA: TGCACCAGCAGCCAAGCTGCGGCGGGGTTCACAGATACGCAGTATTTT. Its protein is CTSSQAAAGFTDTQYF.

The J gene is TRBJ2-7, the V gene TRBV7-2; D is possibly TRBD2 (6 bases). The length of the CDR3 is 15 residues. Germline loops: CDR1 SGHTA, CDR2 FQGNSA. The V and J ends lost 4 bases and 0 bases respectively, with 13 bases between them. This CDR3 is CASSYSGHSSYEQYF. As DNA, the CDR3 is TGTGCCAGCAGCTATAGCGGCCATAGCTCCTACGAGCAGTACTTC.

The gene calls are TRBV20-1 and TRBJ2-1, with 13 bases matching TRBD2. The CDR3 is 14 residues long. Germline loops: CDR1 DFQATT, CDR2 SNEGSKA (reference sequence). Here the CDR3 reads CSGTSGIIANEQFF. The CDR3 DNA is TGCAGCGGGACTAGCGGGATAATTGCGAATGAGCAGTTCTTC.